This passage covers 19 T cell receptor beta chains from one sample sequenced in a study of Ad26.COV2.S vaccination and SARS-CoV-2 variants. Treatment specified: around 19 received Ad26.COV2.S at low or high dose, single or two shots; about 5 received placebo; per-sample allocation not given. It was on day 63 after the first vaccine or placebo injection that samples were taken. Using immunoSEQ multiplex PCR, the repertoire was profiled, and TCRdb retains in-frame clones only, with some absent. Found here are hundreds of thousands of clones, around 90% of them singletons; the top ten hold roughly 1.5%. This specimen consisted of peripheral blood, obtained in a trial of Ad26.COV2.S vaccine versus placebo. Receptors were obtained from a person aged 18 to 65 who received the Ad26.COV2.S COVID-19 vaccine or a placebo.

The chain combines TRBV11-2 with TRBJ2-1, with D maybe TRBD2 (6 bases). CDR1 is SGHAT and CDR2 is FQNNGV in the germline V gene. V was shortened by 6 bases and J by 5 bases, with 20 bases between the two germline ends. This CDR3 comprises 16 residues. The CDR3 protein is CASRQMPGVRDNEQFF. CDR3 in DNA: TGTGCCAGCAGACAAATGCCGGGAGTAAGGGACAATGAGCAGTTCTTC.

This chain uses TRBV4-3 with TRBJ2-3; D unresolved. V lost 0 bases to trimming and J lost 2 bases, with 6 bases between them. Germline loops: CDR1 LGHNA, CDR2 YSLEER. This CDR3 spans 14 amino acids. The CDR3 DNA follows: TGCGCCAGCAGCCAAGATGGCTACACAGATACGCAGTATTTT. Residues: CASSQDGYTDTQYF.

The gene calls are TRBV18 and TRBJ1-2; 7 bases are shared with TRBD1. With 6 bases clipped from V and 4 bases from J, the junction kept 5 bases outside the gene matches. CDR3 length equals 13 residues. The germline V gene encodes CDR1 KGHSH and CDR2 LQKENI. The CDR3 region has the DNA TGTGCCAGCTCCCCGACAGGGCCCTATGGCTACACCTTC. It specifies CASSPTGPYGYTF.

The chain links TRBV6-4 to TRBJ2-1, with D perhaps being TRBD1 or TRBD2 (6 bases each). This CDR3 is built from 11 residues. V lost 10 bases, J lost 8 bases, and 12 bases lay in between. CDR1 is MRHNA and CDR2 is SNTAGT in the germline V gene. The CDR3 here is CANLGGHEQFF. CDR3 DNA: TGTGCCAACCTCGGGGGCCATGAGCAGTTCTTC.

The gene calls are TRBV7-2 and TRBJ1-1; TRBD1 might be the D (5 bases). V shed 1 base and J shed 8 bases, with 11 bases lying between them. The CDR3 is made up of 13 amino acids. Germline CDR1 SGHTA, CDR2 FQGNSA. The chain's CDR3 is CASSLVGTLEAFF. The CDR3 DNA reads TGTGCCAGCAGCTTAGTCGGGACCTTGGAAGCTTTCTTT. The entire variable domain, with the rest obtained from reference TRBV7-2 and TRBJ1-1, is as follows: GAGVSQSPSNKVTEKGKDVELRCDPISGHTALYWYRQSLGQGLEFLIYFQGNSAPDKSGLPSDRFSAERTGGSVSTLTIQRTQQEDSAVYLCASSLVGTLEAFFGQGTRLTVV.

In DNA, the CDR3 is TGTGCCAGCAGGGGGGGGGTTTACGAGCAGTACTTC. This sequence encodes CASRGGVYEQYF. This chain joins TRBV6-1 and TRBJ2-7, with 7 bases matching TRBD2. From germline, CDR1 is MNHNS and CDR2 SASEGT. Trimming at V came to 6 bases and at J to 4 bases, leaving 3 bases not matched to a gene. CDR3 length: 12 residues.

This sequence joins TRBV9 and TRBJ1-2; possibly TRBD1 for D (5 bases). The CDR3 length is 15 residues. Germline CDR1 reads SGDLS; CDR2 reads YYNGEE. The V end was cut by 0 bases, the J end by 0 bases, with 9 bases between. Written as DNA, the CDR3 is TGTGCCAGCAGCGTAGCGGGGGATCCTAACTATGGCTACACCTTC. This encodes CASSVAGDPNYGYTF.

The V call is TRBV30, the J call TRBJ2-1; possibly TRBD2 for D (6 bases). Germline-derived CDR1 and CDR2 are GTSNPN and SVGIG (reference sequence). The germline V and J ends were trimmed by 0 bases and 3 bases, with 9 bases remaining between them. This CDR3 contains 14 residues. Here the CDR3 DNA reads TGTGCCTGGAGTGTCCCGCGGGACTACAATGAGCAGTTCTTC. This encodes CAWSVPRDYNEQFF.

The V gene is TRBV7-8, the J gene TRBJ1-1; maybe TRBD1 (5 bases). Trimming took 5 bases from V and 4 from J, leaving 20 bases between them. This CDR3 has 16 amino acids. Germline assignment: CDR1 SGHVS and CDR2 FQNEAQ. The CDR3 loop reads CASSTPGAGHSTEAFF. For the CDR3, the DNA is TGTGCCAGCAGCACCCCTGGTGCAGGACATAGCACTGAAGCTTTCTTT.

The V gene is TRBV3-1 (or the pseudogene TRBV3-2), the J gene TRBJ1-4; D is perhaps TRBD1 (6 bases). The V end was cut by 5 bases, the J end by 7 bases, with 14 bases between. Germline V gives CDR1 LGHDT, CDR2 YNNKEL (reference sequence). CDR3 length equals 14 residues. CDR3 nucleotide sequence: TGTGCCAGCAGCACTACAGGGCAGGGTGAAAAACTGTTTTTT. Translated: CASSTTGQGEKLFF.

The CDR3, as DNA: TGTGCCAGCAGTTACTTTACTAGCGGCTACGGGGAGCTGTTTTTT. Protein: CASSYFTSGYGELFF. This chain connects TRBV6-5 to TRBJ2-2, with 8 bases aligning to TRBD2. Trimming removed 1 base from V and 7 bases from J; junction bases left unmatched: 5. CDR1 is MNHEY and CDR2 is SVGAGI in the germline V gene. The CDR3 has 15 amino acids.

The CDR3 DNA reads TGTGCCACCAGTGCGTGGGGGCGGGATGAGCAGTTCTTC. Residues: CATSAWGRDEQFF. This chain joins TRBV24-1 and TRBJ2-1, with D possibly being TRBD1 (6 bases). V was cut by 5 bases and J by 8 bases, with 12 bases left in between. This CDR3 spans 13 amino acids. Germline V CDR1 and CDR2: KGHDR, SFDVKD.

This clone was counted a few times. In DNA form, the CDR3 reads TGTGCCAGCAGTGAGGCGTATATCGAAAAACTGTTTTTT. Translated, it gives CASSEAYIEKLFF. This chain uses TRBV6-1 with TRBJ1-4, with no clear D. The CDR3 runs to 13 residues. V was clipped by 3 bases and J by 8 bases, with 10 bases between them. The germline V gene encodes CDR1 MNHNS and CDR2 SASEGT.

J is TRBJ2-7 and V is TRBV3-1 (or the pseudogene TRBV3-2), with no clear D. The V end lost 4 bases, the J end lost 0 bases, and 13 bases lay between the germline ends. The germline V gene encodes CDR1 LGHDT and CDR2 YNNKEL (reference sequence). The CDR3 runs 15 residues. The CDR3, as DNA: TGTGCCAGCAGCCCGATGACTGTCAGCTCCTACGAGCAGTACTTC. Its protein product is CASSPMTVSSYEQYF.

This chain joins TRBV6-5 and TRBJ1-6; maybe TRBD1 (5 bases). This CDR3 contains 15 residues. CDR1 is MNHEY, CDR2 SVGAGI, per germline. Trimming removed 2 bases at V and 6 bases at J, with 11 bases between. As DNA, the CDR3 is TGTGCCAGCAGTTACACGGGGACCGTTAATTCACCCCTCCACTTT. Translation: CASSYTGTVNSPLHF.

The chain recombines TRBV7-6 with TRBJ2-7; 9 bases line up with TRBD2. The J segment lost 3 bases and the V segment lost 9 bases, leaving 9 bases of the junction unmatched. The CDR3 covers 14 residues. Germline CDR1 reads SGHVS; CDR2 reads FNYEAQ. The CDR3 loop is CASKIAGADYEQYF. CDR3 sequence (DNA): TGTGCCAGTAAGATAGCGGGGGCCGACTACGAGCAGTACTTC.

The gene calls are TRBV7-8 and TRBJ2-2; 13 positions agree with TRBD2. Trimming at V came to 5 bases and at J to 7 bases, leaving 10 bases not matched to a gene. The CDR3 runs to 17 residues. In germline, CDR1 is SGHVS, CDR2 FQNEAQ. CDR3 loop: CASSVRLAGGRYGELFF. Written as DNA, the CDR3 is TGTGCCAGCAGCGTAAGACTAGCGGGGGGCCGGTACGGGGAGCTGTTTTTT.

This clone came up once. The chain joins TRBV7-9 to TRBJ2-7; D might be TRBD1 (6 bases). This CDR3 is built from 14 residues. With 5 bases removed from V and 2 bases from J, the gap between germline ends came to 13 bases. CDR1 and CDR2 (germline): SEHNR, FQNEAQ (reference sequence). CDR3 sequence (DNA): TGTGCCAGCAGCGACCGACCAGGGGCCTACGAGCAGTACTTC. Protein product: CASSDRPGAYEQYF.

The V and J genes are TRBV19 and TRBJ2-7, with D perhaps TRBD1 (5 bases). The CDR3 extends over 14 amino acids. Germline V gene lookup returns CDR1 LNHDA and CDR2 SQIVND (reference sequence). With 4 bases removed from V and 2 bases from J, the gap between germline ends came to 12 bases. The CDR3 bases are TGTGCCAGTAGTAAGGGGTTAAATACCTACGAGCAGTACTTC. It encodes CASSKGLNTYEQYF.